The 21 T cell receptor beta chains reported below all come from one sample, sequenced in a study of cytomegalovirus exposure and HLA in healthy donors. Amplification used 60 Vbeta primers and 13 Jbeta primers. Clones were sequenced by immunoSEQ multiplex PCR, and TCRdb holds only the in-frame ones, with some missing. The table has about 110,000 clones, about 80% seen once; the top ten hold just under 3%. Source material: PBMCs. The receptors were sampled from an older woman in good health and CMV-seropositive.

The chain links TRBV7-2 to TRBJ2-4, with TRBD1 matching over 7 bases. The germline gives CDR1 SGHTA, CDR2 FQGNSA. Unmatched junction bases numbered 12, after V lost 7 bases and J lost 3 bases. CDR3 length: 16 amino acids. CDR3 nucleotide sequence: TGTGCCAGCACCGTGACAGGGCACGTAGTCAAAAACATTCAGTACTTC. Translation: CASTVTGHVVKNIQYF.

This chain uses TRBV19 with TRBJ1-5; 9 bases match TRBD1. This CDR3 comprises 17 residues. Germline-derived CDR1 and CDR2 are LNHDA and SQIVND (reference sequence). J was trimmed by 5 bases and V by 7 bases; bases with no gene match: 15. CDR3 region: CASKPGTGQNRDQPQHF. In DNA, the CDR3 is TGTGCCAGTAAACCAGGGACAGGGCAAAATCGGGATCAGCCCCAGCATTTT.

The sample holds one count of this clone. This chain links TRBV7-6 with TRBJ2-6, with D hard to call. V was pared by 0 bases and J by 2 bases, with 5 bases between. CDR3 size: 15 residues. CDR1 is SGHVS, CDR2 FNYEAQ, per germline. DNA of the CDR3: TGTGCCAGCAGCTTAGCCCCCACTGGGGCCAACGTCCTGACTTTC. This encodes CASSLAPTGANVLTF.

The rearrangement joins TRBV9 to TRBJ2-2, with TRBD2 identical over 9 bases. With V trimmed by 4 bases and J by 7 bases, 5 bases remained unmatched. The CDR3 is 14 amino acids. Germline V gene sequence: CDR1 SGDLS, CDR2 YYNGEE. The CDR3 DNA reads TGTGCCAGCAGCCCGGGGACTAGCCACGGGGAGCTGTTTTTT. Encoded protein: CASSPGTSHGELFF.

This rearrangement joins TRBV7-9 to TRBJ1-1; D remains ambiguous. Trimming removed 5 bases from V and 0 bases from J, with 16 bases in between. Germline V gene data show CDR1 as SEHNR and CDR2 as FQNEAQ (reference sequence). The length of the CDR3 is 16 residues. The chain's CDR3 is CASSPPLVFVNTEAFF. The CDR3 DNA follows: TGTGCCAGCAGCCCCCCACTGGTCTTTGTGAACACTGAAGCTTTCTTT.

This clone was recorded only once. This rearrangement joins TRBV2 to TRBJ2-1; D possibly corresponds to TRBD2 (5 bases). Deletions cut 3 bases from V and 2 bases from J, with 8 bases between. CDR1 is SNHLY and CDR2 is FYNNEI in the germline V gene. The CDR3 covers 14 residues. The CDR3: CASSERVTYNEQFF. The CDR3 coding sequence is TGTGCCAGCAGTGAGCGGGTTACCTACAATGAGCAGTTCTTC.

The V gene is TRBV6-1, the J gene TRBJ2-3; 7 bases line up with TRBD1. Germline loops: CDR1 MNHNS, CDR2 SASEGT. Trimming at V came to 7 bases and at J to 1 base, leaving 8 bases not matched to a gene. There are 15 residues in the CDR3. CDR3 DNA: TGTGCCAGCAAAACGAGGGGGCATGGCACAGATACGCAGTATTTT. It is translated as CASKTRGHGTDTQYF.

The chain links TRBV6-6 to TRBJ1-5; D might be TRBD1 (6 bases). The CDR3 totals 14 residues. The V gene lost 11 bases and the J gene lost 5 bases, with 19 bases spanning the gap. From germline, CDR1 is MNHNY and CDR2 SVGAGI (reference sequence). CDR3 sequence (DNA): TGTGCCGTAAAGGGACATCGACCGGATCAGCCCCAGCATTTT. As protein: CAVKGHRPDQPQHF.

This chain uses TRBV7-9 with TRBJ1-2; D is possibly TRBD1 (5 bases). CDR1 SEHNR and CDR2 FQNEAQ come from the germline V gene (reference sequence). This CDR3 has 13 amino acids. Trimming took off 5 bases at V and 3 bases at J, with 10 bases between the two ends. This CDR3 reads CASSRQTDYGYTF. CDR3 coding DNA: TGTGCCAGCAGCCGACAGACCGACTATGGCTACACCTTC.

V and J are TRBV7-8 and TRBJ1-2; no definite D call. CDR3 length: 14 residues. V was clipped by 1 base and J by 8 bases, with 14 bases between them. Germline V gene data show CDR1 as SGHVS and CDR2 as FQNEAQ. The CDR3 here is CASSLGSTSGGYTF. CDR3 nucleotides: TGTGCCAGCAGCTTAGGATCAACCTCGGGGGGCTACACCTTC.

The chain joins TRBV7-2 to TRBJ2-3; 9 bases line up with TRBD2. CDR1 and CDR2 (germline): SGHTA, FQGNSA. CDR3 size: 15 residues. After removal of 4 bases from V and 6 bases from J, the junction contained 8 bases not matched to a gene. The CDR3 region is CASSSSGTFADTQYF. CDR3 DNA sequence: TGTGCCAGCAGCTCTAGCGGGACGTTCGCGGATACGCAGTATTTT.

This clone was seen once. The chain combines TRBV18 with TRBJ1-1; D remains unclear. Trimming shortened V by 6 bases and J by 13 bases, and 18 bases separated the two germline ends. Germline assignment: CDR1 KGHSH and CDR2 LQKENI. The CDR3 is 12 amino acids. The CDR3 loop reads CASSGVGTSGFF. The CDR3 DNA follows: TGTGCCAGCTCCGGGGTCGGAACCTCGGGTTTCTTT.

This sequence joins TRBV30 and TRBJ2-1, with D perhaps TRBD2 (6 bases). The germline CDR1 and CDR2 sequences are GTSNPN and SVGIG (reference sequence). V shed 5 bases and J shed 8 bases, with 7 bases lying between them. The CDR3 is made up of 10 amino acids. CDR3 region: CAWGGDEQFF. In DNA form, the CDR3 reads TGTGCCTGGGGCGGGGATGAGCAGTTCTTC. Looking up the rest from reference TRBV30 and TRBJ2-1 gives the full variable domain: SQTIHQWPATLVQPVGSPLSLECTVEGTSNPNLYWYRQAAGRGLQLLFYSVGIGQISSEVPQNLSASRPQDRQFILSSKKLLLSDSGFYLCAWGGDEQFFGPGTRLTVL.

This clone was seen more than once but under ten times. The chain is built from TRBV18 and TRBJ2-5; 7 positions match TRBD1. The end of the DNA aligns better with TRBJ2-7, so the J call may be wrong. The germline gives CDR1 KGHSH, CDR2 LQKENI. This CDR3 comprises 15 residues. The CDR3 DNA is TGTGCCAGCTCACCATCCAGGGACAGCTCCTACGAGCAGTACTTC. Protein product: CASSPSRDSSYEQYF.

The genes are TRBV9 and TRBJ2-7, with D hard to call. There are 15 residues in the CDR3. V was pared by 2 bases and J by 3 bases, with 15 bases between. CDR1 and CDR2 (germline): SGDLS, YYNGEE. The CDR3 sequence: CASSVLPGVSYEQYF. For the CDR3, the DNA is TGTGCCAGCAGCGTGCTTCCTGGAGTAAGCTACGAGCAGTACTTC. Full variable domain (outside the CDR3, taken from reference TRBV9 and TRBJ2-7): DSGVTQTPKHLITATGQRVTLRCSPRSGDLSVYWYQQSLDQGLQFLIQYYNGEERAKGNILERFSAQQFPDLHSELNLSSLELGDSALYFCASSVLPGVSYEQYFGPGTRLTVT.

The chain couples TRBV4-2 to TRBJ2-7; D is unclear. CDR3 length: 17 residues. Trimming pared 1 base from V and 0 bases from J, leaving 16 bases between. The germline gives CDR1 LGHNA, CDR2 YNFKEQ. CDR3 coding DNA: TGTGCCAGCAGCCAAGTACTTCTCTCAAGGAGCTCCTACGAGCAGTACTTC. Protein sequence: CASSQVLLSRSSYEQYF.

V gene TRBV6-5 combines with J gene TRBJ2-7, with 9 nucleotides matching TRBD1. V dropped 8 bases and J dropped 1; count of bases not matched to a gene: 6. The CDR3 is made up of 14 amino acids. The germline gives CDR1 MNHEY, CDR2 SVGAGI. CDR3 DNA sequence: TGTGCCAGCCTCATGGGACAGGGATCCTACGAGCAGTACTTC. Its protein is CASLMGQGSYEQYF.

The rearrangement joins TRBV27 to TRBJ2-3; possible D gene TRBD1, 6 bases. The V end lost 1 base, the J end lost 4 bases, and 15 bases lay between the germline ends. The CDR3 spans 16 residues. Germline CDR1 MNHEY, CDR2 SMNVEV (reference sequence). The CDR3: CASSLFQGMVADTQYF. CDR3 sequence (DNA): TGTGCCAGCAGTTTATTCCAGGGGATGGTGGCAGATACGCAGTATTTT.

This chain links TRBV5-1 with TRBJ2-5; 11 nucleotides line up with TRBD2. This CDR3 spans 16 amino acids. The ends lost 0 bases at V and 4 bases at J; junction bases unmatched: 5. In germline, CDR1 is SGHRS, CDR2 YFSETQ. CDR3 sequence (DNA): TGCGCCAGCAGCTTGGCTCTAGCGGGAGGTCGAGAGACCCAGTACTTC. This codes for CASSLALAGGRETQYF.

In DNA, the CDR3 is TGTGCCAGCAGCTTAATTGCCGGGACAGGGAGGGGCTATGGCTACACCTTC. Protein product: CASSLIAGTGRGYGYTF. The chain recombines TRBV7-9 with TRBJ1-2; 9 bases fit TRBD1. The CDR3 totals 17 residues. Germline V gene data show CDR1 as SEHNR and CDR2 as FQNEAQ (reference sequence). Germline trimming cut 2 bases from V and 4 bases from J; bases unmatched to any gene: 11.

The chain is built from TRBV6-6 and TRBJ2-1, with 8 bases identical to TRBD2. The CDR3 length is 15 residues. V was pared by 7 bases and J by 7 bases, with 12 bases of the junction left unmatched. Germline CDR1 MNHNY, CDR2 SVGAGI (reference sequence). DNA for the CDR3: TGTGCCAGCACTCCACCCCCGGGACTAGGAAATGAGCAGTTCTTC. Its translation: CASTPPPGLGNEQFF.